A selection of T cell receptor beta chains follows, all from one sample in a study of cytomegalovirus exposure and HLA in healthy donors. The protocol was immunoSEQ multiplex PCR, while the TCRdb copy is restricted to in-frame clones and leaves out a portion. The repertoire table contains around 70,000 clones. Sequenced material: PBMCs. The receptor set was obtained from a female donor in good health and CMV-seropositive. Both conserved end residues are part of each CDR3. D genes are given only for firm matches.

V	D	J	CDR3	DNA
TRBV4-1	TRBD2	TRBJ2-1	CASSSGTKNEQFF	TGCGCCAGCAGCTCCGGGACTAAAAATGAGCAGTTCTTC
TRBV4-2	TRBD1	TRBJ1-4	CASSQEAGTGNEKLFF	TGTGCCAGCAGCCAAGAGGCCGGGACAGGGAATGAAAAACTGTTTTTT
TRBV7-9	-	TRBJ1-6	CASSSGSFENSPLHF	TGTGCCAGCAGCTCGGGATCCTTTGAAAATTCACCCCTCCACTTT
TRBV2	-	TRBJ2-7	CASSRSGTRSYEQYF	TGTGCCAGCAGTAGGTCCGGGACTCGCTCCTACGAGCAGTACTTC
TRBV14	-	TRBJ1-1	CASSQNRGWDTEAFF	TGTGCCAGCAGCCAGAACCGGGGGTGGGACACTGAAGCTTTCTTT
TRBV28	TRBD2	TRBJ2-3	CASRLAGNTDTQYF	TGTGCCAGCAGGCTAGCGGGCAACACAGATACGCAGTATTTT
TRBV29-1	TRBD1	TRBJ2-1	CSVDRAYNEQFF	TGCAGCGTGGACAGGGCCTACAATGAGCAGTTCTTC
TRBV28	TRBD2	TRBJ2-7	CASSPIVGGLAGPSYEQYF	TGTGCCAGCAGCCCCATAGTCGGGGGACTAGCGGGCCCCTCCTACGAGCAGTACTTC
TRBV10-3	-	TRBJ2-7	CAIKEGLATYEQYF	TGTGCCATCAAAGAGGGACTGGCCACCTACGAGCAGTACTTC
TRBV4-3	-	TRBJ2-5	CASSQGTASGSTQYF	TGCGCCAGCAGCCAAGGGACTGCCTCCGGGTCGACCCAGTACTTC
TRBV7-8	-	TRBJ2-7	CASSLITGNYEQYF	TGTGCCAGCAGCTTAATAACAGGGAATTACGAGCAGTACTTC
TRBV2	-	TRBJ2-7	CASSEAGAGVLYEQYF	TGTGCCAGCAGTGAAGCGGGGGCAGGGGTCCTTTACGAGCAGTACTTC
TRBV27	-	TRBJ1-3	CASNLARSANGNTIYF	TGTGCCAGCAATTTGGCCCGGAGCGCAAATGGAAACACCATATATTTT
TRBV2	TRBD1	TRBJ1-1	CASREGQIEAFF	TGTGCCAGCAGGGAGGGACAGATAGAAGCTTTCTTT
TRBV28	-	TRBJ1-1	CASSAHTGITMNTEAFF	TGTGCCAGCAGTGCTCATACAGGAATAACGATGAACACTGAAGCTTTCTTT
TRBV28	-	TRBJ1-1	CASSSSGEAFF	TGTGCCAGCAGCAGTTCAGGGGAAGCTTTCTTT
TRBV18	TRBD1	TRBJ1-1	CASSHTGGLMNTEAFF	TGTGCCAGCTCACATACAGGGGGCCTAATGAACACTGAAGCTTTCTTT
TRBV28	-	TRBJ1-1	CASSFEVYQAFF	TGTGCCAGCAGTTTTGAGGTTTATCAAGCTTTCTTT
TRBV18	-	TRBJ1-1	CASSPIMNTEAFF	TGTGCCAGCTCACCAATTATGAACACTGAAGCTTTCTTT
TRBV4-3	-	TRBJ2-1	CASSSRGKVAYNEQFF	TGCGCCAGCAGCTCTCGCGGGAAGGTAGCCTACAATGAGCAGTTCTTC
TRBV5-1	-	TRBJ2-6	CASSTTGFGANVLTF	TGCGCCAGCAGCACGACAGGCTTCGGGGCCAACGTCCTGACTTTC
TRBV5-1	-	TRBJ1-1	CASSLSGETEAFF	TGCGCCAGCAGCTTGTCCGGGGAAACTGAAGCTTTCTTT
TRBV11-2	TRBD1	TRBJ2-2	CASSRNTGDTGELFF	TGTGCCAGCAGCCGTAATACAGGGGACACCGGGGAGCTGTTTTTT
TRBV28	TRBD2	TRBJ2-7	CASSLSGTWGREDSYEQYF	TGTGCCAGCAGTTTATCGGGGACCTGGGGGCGGGAGGACTCCTACGAGCAGTACTTC
TRBV12-5	-	TRBJ1-1	CASGLVRGIGPTTEAFF	TGTGCTAGTGGTTTGGTACGGGGGATTGGGCCGACCACTGAAGCTTTCTTT
TRBV11-2	TRBD2	TRBJ2-2	CASSLDISGGLSNTGELFF	TGTGCCAGCAGCTTAGACATCTCGGGAGGCCTCTCGAACACCGGGGAGCTGTTTTTT
TRBV19	TRBD1	TRBJ1-1	CASSVDRAMNTEAFF	TGTGCCAGTAGTGTCGACAGGGCGATGAACACTGAAGCTTTCTTT
TRBV28	-	TRBJ1-3	CASSFSHSAGNTIYF	TGTGCCAGCAGTTTTTCTCACTCTGCTGGAAACACCATATATTTT
TRBV5-1	-	TRBJ2-5	CASNRLGGETQYF	TGCGCCAGCAACAGACTCGGGGGAGAGACCCAGTACTTC
TRBV18	TRBD1	TRBJ2-7	CASSPQDRGHEQYF	TGTGCCAGCTCACCGCAGGACAGGGGCCACGAGCAGTACTTC
TRBV5-6	-	TRBJ1-2	CASSPGGGWGYTF	TGTGCCAGCAGCCCCGGGGGGGGTTGGGGCTACACCTTC
TRBV28	-	TRBJ1-2	CASSLADYGYTF	TGTGCCAGCAGTTTAGCGGACTATGGCTACACCTTC
TRBV5-1	-	TRBJ2-2	CASGYGGHVTGELFF	TGCGCCAGCGGGTATGGGGGACACGTCACCGGGGAGCTGTTTTTT
TRBV6-1	-	TRBJ1-2	CASIATGMVSYTF	TGTGCCAGCATAGCCACAGGGATGGTAAGCTACACCTTC
TRBV7-2	TRBD1	TRBJ2-7	CASSSRGQSAYEQYF	TGTGCCAGCAGCTCTAGGGGACAGAGCGCCTACGAGCAGTACTTC
TRBV30	TRBD2	TRBJ2-7	CASRPSALAGRGEQYF	TGTGCCTCACGACCCAGTGCACTAGCGGGACGAGGCGAGCAGTACTTC
TRBV18	TRBD2	TRBJ2-1	CASSRTSGTYNEQFF	TGTGCCAGCTCCCGGACTAGCGGAACCTACAATGAGCAGTTCTTC
TRBV30	-	TRBJ1-5	CAWSVLSEVQPQHF	TGTGCCTGGAGTGTACTTTCTGAAGTTCAGCCCCAGCATTTT
TRBV5-6	TRBD1	TRBJ1-1	CASSLTGQIAEAFF	TGTGCCAGCAGCCTGACAGGGCAGATCGCTGAAGCTTTCTTT
TRBV4-2	-	TRBJ2-7	CASSQLQGGGYEQYF	TGTGCCAGCAGCCAGTTACAGGGAGGGGGATACGAGCAGTACTTC